This T cell receptor beta chain was found in a study of T cell responses to AZD1222 COVID-19 vaccine. Looking at the study overall: Pooled in the analysis were second doses at about 4 or about 12 weeks. Study results and caveats: Clonal diversity may have been underestimated in mostly white British donors. Increases in Spike-specific TCR breadth and depth were seen after two AZD1222 doses.

Repertoires were generated with immunoSEQ multiplex PCR, while TCRdb's copy carries only in-frame clones and drops some. The sample includes under 200,000 clones, roughly nine tenths of them seen just once. Note on this clone: The antigen is undetermined.

V lost 3 bases, J lost 4 bases, and 13 bases lay in between. The CDR3 spans 13 residues. Germline V gene sequence: CDR1 GTSNPN, CDR2 SVGIG (reference sequence). V gene TRBV30 combines with J gene TRBJ2-7; D not certain. The clonotype comes from an adult in good health. Sequenced material: peripheral blood, taken on day 0 of AZD1222 vaccination. The CDR3 sequence is CAWSDQVAYEQYF. In DNA, the CDR3 is TGTGCCTGGAGCGACCAGGTGGCATACGAGCAGTACTTC.